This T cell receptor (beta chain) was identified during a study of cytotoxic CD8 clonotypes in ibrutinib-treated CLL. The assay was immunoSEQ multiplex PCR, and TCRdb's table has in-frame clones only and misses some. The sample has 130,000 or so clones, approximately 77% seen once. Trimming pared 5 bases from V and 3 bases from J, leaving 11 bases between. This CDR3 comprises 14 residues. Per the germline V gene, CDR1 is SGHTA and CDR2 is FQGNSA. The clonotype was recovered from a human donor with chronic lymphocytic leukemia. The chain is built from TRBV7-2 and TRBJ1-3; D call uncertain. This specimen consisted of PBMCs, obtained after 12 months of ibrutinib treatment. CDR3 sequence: CASSGREFGNTIYF. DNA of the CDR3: TGTGCCAGCAGCGGCCGGGAATTTGGAAACACCATATATTTT.